This is a list of T cell receptor beta chains from one sample in a study of cytomegalovirus exposure and HLA in healthy donors. Sequencing used immunoSEQ multiplex PCR; TCRdb keeps in-frame clones, though not all of them. The data contain fewer than 75,000 clones, 79% of them seen just once; the ten biggest clones take up approximately 3%. Sequencing was carried out using PBMCs. Receptors originate from a woman younger than 45 in good health and CMV-seronegative. The CDR3 runs from the conserved cysteine through the conserved F or W. D genes are given only for firm matches. A row's size may be missing; if present it is once, few, many or a size class.

TRBD1	TRBV5-4	.	TRBJ2-7	TGTGCCAGCAGCCTCGGGACAGGGACCTACGAGCAGTACTTC	CASSLGTGTYEQYF
.	TRBV6-5	.	TRBJ2-2	TGTGCCAGCAGTTTAACGGGAACAGGGATCGCCGGGGAGCTGTTTTTT	CASSLTGTGIAGELFF
.	TRBV18	.	TRBJ2-1	TGTGCCAGCTCACCACCGGGCGCCAGCTCCTACAATGAGCAGTTCTTC	CASSPPGASSYNEQFF
TRBD2	TRBV4-2	.	TRBJ2-5	TGTGCCAGCAGCCCGCGGACTAGCGCCGAGACCCAGTACTTC	CASSPRTSAETQYF
TRBD2	TRBV14	.	TRBJ2-3	TGTGCCAGCAGCCCTCTAGCGGGACTGGCAGAAAGCACAGATACGCAGTATTTT	CASSPLAGLAESTDTQYF
TRBD1	TRBV6-1	.	TRBJ1-1	TGTGCCAGCAGTGAACAGGGGGCATGGACTGAAGCTTTCTTT	CASSEQGAWTEAFF
.	TRBV7-9	.	TRBJ1-2	TGTGCCAGCAGCTTAGGCGGGGGCTTTGACTATGGCTACACCTTC	CASSLGGGFDYGYTF
TRBD1	TRBV9	.	TRBJ1-2	TGTGCCAGCAGCCCCCATACAACCCCGACAGGGGGCGACTATGGCTACACCTTC	CASSPHTTPTGGDYGYTF
TRBD2	TRBV7-9	.	TRBJ2-5	TGTTCCAGCAGCTCCGGACTAGCGGGGGGTGGAGAGACCCAGTACTTC	CSSSSGLAGGGETQYF
TRBD1	TRBV5-1	.	TRBJ2-7	TGCGCCAGCAGCTCGGGACAGGGGGTTTCCTACGAGCAGTACTTC	CASSSGQGVSYEQYF
.	TRBV25-1	few	TRBJ2-2	TGTGCCAGCAGTGGGGTCCGGGGGAGGACCGGGGAGCTGTTTTTT	CASSGVRGRTGELFF
TRBD1	TRBV25-1	.	TRBJ1-1	TGTGCCAGCAGCGAAGAAGACAGGGGAAACACTGAAGCTTTCTTT	CASSEEDRGNTEAFF
.	TRBV7-9	few	TRBJ2-3	TGTGCCAGCAGCTCCGACGACAGGCACCTTTGGGATACGCAGTATTTT	CASSSDDRHLWDTQYF
.	TRBV6-5	.	TRBJ2-5	TGTGCCAGCAGTTACAGCGGCACCCAAGAGACCCAGTACTTC	CASSYSGTQETQYF
TRBD1	TRBV5-6	few	TRBJ1-4	TGTGCCAGCAGCGGAGCGGGACAGGGCTTGGAAAAACTGTTTTTT	CASSGAGQGLEKLFF
TRBD1	TRBV7-2	.	TRBJ2-5	TGTGCCAGCAGCTTACAACAGGGGGCCGGAGAGACCCAGTACTTC	CASSLQQGAGETQYF
.	TRBV10-3	.	TRBJ1-2	TGTGCCATCAGCCCTCCCGAGCCTTTGGACTATGGCTACACCTTC	CAISPPEPLDYGYTF
TRBD1	TRBV18	.	TRBJ1-2	TGTGCCAGCTCACCACAGAGGGACAGGGGTTTGTACACCTTC	CASSPQRDRGLYTF
TRBD1	TRBV18	few	TRBJ1-2	TGTGCCAGCTCACCAAACAGGGGAACGGACACCTTC	CASSPNRGTDTF
TRBD1	TRBV7-6	once	TRBJ1-1	TGTGCCAGCAGCTTAGAGGGGGCTGGAGGGGTGAACACTGAAGCTTTCTTT	CASSLEGAGGVNTEAFF
.	TRBV6-6	once	TRBJ1-2	TGTGCCAGCAGTTCAACCGGGAGTAACTATGGCTACACCTTC	CASSSTGSNYGYTF
TRBD1	TRBV14	.	TRBJ1-1	TGTGCCAGCAGCCCTTGGACAGGAGGGAACACTGAAGCTTTCTTT	CASSPWTGGNTEAFF
TRBD2	TRBV7-9	once	TRBJ2-3	TGTGCCAGCAGCTTATCTAGCGGACCAGGCACAGATACGCAGTATTTT	CASSLSSGPGTDTQYF
.	TRBV7-9	.	TRBJ2-6	TGTGCCAGCAGCCTCAGCTCTGGGGCCAACGTCCTGACTTTC	CASSLSSGANVLTF